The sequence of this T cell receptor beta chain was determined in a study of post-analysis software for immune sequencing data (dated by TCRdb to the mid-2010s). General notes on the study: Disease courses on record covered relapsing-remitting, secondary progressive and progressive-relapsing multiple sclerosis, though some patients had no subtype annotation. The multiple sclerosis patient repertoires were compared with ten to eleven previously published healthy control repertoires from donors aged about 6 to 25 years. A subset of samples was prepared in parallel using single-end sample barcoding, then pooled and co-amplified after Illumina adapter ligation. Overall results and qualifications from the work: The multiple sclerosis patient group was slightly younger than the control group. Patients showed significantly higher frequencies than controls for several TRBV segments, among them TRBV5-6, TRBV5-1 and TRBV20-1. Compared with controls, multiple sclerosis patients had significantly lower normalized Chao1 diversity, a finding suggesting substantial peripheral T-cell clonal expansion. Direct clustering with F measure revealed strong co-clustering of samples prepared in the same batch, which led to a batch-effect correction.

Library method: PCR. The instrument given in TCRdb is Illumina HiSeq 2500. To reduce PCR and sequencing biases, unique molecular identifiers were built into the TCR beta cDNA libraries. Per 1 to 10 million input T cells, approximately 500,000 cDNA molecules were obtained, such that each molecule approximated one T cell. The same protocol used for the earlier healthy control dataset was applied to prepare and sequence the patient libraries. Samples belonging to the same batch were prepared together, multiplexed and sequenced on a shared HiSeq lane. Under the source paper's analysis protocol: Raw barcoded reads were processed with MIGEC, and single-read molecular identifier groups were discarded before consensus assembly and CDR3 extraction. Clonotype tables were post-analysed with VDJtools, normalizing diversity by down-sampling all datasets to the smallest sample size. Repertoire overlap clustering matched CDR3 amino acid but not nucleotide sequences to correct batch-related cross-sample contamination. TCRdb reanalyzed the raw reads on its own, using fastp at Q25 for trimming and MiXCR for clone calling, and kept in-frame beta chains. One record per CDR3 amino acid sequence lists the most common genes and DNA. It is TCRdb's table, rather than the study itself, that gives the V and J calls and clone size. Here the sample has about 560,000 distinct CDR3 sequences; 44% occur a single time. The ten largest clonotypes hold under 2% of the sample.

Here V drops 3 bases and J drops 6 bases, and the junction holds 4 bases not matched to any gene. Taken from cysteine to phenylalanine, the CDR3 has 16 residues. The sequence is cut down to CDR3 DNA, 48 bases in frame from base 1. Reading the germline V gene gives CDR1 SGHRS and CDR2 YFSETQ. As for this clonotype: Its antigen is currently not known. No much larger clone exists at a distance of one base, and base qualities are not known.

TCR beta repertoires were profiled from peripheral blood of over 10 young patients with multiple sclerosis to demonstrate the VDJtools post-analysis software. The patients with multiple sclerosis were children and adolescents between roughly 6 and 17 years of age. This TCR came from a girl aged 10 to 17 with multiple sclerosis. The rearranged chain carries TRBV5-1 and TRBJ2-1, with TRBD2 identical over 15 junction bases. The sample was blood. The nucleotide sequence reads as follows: TGCGCCAGCAGCTGGACTAGCGGGGGGGTACTCAATGAGCAGTTCTTC. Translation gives CASSWTSGGVLNEQFF.